This TCR beta chain was retrieved from a study of blood T cell repertoires in COVID-19. Across the whole study: PBMCs, B-cell-depleted T cells, or T cells were the source of the cDNA or gDNA that made up the material.

Germline V gives CDR1 SGHTS, CDR2 YDEGEE. The CDR3 spans 15 residues. The trim removed 7 bases at V and 7 bases at J, leaving 12 bases unmatched. The authors' processing: The authors estimated nucleated cell counts from reference gene primer amplification. TCRdb keeps only in-frame clones here, not all; method: immunoSEQ multiplex PCR. Clonal size and the V and J genes are those of that table, whereas D and trimming came from the DNA. In the table there are more than 300,000 clones, approximately 85% of which are singletons. This TCR was sampled from a woman aged 45-65 years with acute or convalescent COVID-19. What was sequenced was peripheral blood. The V call is TRBV5-8, the J call TRBJ1-4; 8 nucleotides line up with TRBD1. Here the CDR3 DNA reads TGTGCCAGCCGGACAGGGAACCTCAAGGGTGAAAAACTGTTTTTT. This codes for CASRTGNLKGEKLFF.